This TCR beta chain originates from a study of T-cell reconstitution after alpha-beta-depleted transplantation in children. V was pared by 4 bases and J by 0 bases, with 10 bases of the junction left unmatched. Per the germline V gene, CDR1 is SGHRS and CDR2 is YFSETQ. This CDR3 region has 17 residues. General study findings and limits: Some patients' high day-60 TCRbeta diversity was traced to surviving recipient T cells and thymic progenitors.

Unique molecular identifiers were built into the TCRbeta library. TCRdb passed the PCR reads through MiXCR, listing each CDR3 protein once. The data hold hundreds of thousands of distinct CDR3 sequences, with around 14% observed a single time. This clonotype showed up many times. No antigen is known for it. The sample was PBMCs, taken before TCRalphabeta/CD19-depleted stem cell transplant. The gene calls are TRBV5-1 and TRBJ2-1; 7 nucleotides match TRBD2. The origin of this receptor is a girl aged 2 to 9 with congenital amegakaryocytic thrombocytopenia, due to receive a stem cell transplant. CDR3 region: CASSGILAGVSYNEQFF. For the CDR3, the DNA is TGCGCCAGCAGCGGAATATTAGCGGGCGTCTCCTACAATGAGCAGTTCTTC.